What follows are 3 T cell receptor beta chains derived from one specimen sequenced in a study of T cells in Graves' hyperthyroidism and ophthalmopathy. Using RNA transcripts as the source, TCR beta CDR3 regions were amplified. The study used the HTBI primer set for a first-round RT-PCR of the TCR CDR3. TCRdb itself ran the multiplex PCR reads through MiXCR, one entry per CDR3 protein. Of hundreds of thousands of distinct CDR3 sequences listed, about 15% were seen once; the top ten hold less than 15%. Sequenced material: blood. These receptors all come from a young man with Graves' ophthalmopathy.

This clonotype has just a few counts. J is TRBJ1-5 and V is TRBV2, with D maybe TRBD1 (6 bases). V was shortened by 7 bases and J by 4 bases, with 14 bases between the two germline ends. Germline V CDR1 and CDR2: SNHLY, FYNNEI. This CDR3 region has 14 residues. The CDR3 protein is CASMGRGPNQPQHF. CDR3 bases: TGTGCCAGCATGGGCAGGGGTCCTAATCAGCCCCAGCATTTT.

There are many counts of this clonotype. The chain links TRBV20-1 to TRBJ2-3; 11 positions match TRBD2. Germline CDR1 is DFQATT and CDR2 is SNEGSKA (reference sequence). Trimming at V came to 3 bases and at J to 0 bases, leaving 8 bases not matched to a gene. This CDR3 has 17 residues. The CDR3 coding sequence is TGCAGTGCTAGCCCGACTAGCGGGGTACATAGCACAGATACGCAGTATTTT. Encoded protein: CSASPTSGVHSTDTQYF.

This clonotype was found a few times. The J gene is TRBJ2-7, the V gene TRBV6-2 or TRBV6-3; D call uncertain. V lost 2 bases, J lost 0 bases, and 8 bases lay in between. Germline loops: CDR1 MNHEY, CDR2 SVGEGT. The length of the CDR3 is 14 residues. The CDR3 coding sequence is TGTGCCAGCAGTTACCGGGTCAACTCCTACGAGCAGTACTTC. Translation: CASSYRVNSYEQYF.